This section outlines one T cell receptor (beta chain) sequence together with its context. Its antigen is undetermined. TRB rearrangements were amplified by multiplex PCR with BIOMED2 TRB-A/B primers. One entry per CDR3 protein results from TCRdb running MiXCR on the multiplex PCR reads. The sample includes 15,000 to 20,000 distinct CDR3 sequences, 35% to 45% seen only once; the top ten take approximately 17%. The sample originates from a study of T and B cells in COVID-19 patients. Study context: COVID-19 patients gave peripheral blood either during active infection or after recovery. Critical illness requiring mechanical ventilation or extracorporeal membrane oxygenation affected about 60% of the 20 active-infection patients.

Study-level results: Early severe-case samples and blood from mildly ill patients during symptoms were in short supply.

This CDR3 has 16 amino acids. Germline CDR1 reads MNHEY; CDR2 reads SVGAGI. Trimming at V came to 0 bases and at J to 0 bases, leaving 3 bases not matched to a gene. Blood genomic DNA input for TRB amplification was roughly 230-550 ng. The chain joins TRBV6-5 to TRBJ2-3; 7 nucleotides agree with TRBD2. The sequence came from a human donor with active COVID-19. Specimen: blood. The CDR3 is CASSYSLGGSTDTQYF. The CDR3 DNA reads as TGTGCCAGCAGTTACTCCCTCGGGGGGAGCACAGATACGCAGTATTTT.